Listed below are T cell receptor beta chains from one sample, sequenced in a study of T cell repertoires in ileal Crohn's disease. The method was immunoSEQ multiplex PCR; TCRdb's version includes in-frame clones alone and lacks a portion of them. The table has approximately 13,000 clones, around 70% seen once. Sequencing was performed on ileal tissue. The receptors stem from an adult with Crohn's disease. CDR3s include the opening cysteine and the closing phenylalanine or tryptophan. D genes are given only for firm matches. Only some rows state a clone size, as once, few, many or a class for expanded clones.

j_call clone_size v_call d_call cdr3_aa cdr3_nt
TRBJ2-3 . TRBV5-6 TRBD2 CASRLLAGGPDTQYF TGTGCCAGCAGGCTCCTAGCGGGGGGGCCAGATACGCAGTATTTT
TRBJ2-7 . TRBV7-3 . CASLLMVGSYEQYF TGTGCCAGCCTACTTATGGTAGGGTCCTACGAGCAGTACTTC
TRBJ2-1 once TRBV7-9 TRBD2 CASSSPTSGAGDEQFF TGTGCCAGCAGCTCCCCAACTAGCGGGGCGGGCGATGAGCAGTTCTTC
TRBJ1-2 few TRBV19 . CASQPSRDGGHGYTF TGTGCCAGCCAACCCTCTCGGGACGGAGGCCATGGCTACACCTTC
TRBJ1-2 . TRBV29-1 . CSVSTGGKGYTF TGCAGCGTTTCTACGGGGGGGAAAGGCTACACCTTC
TRBJ2-2 few TRBV7-9 TRBD1 CASSSRDRGQSGELFF TGTGCCAGCAGCTCCCGGGACAGGGGGCAGTCCGGGGAGCTGTTTTTT
TRBJ1-6 . TRBV5-1 . CASSGGLADYYPLHF TGCGCCAGCAGCGGTGGGCTGGCAGACTACTATCCCCTCCACTTT
TRBJ1-1 . TRBV10-1 . CASSDNVNTEAFF TGCGCCAGCAGTGATAATGTGAACACTGAAGCTTTCTTT
TRBJ2-7 once TRBV5-1 TRBD2 CASSTQGLAGYEQYF TGCGCCAGCAGCACCCAGGGACTAGCGGGGTACGAGCAGTACTTC
TRBJ2-1 medium-sized TRBV20-1 . CSARQDNEQFF TGCAGTGCGCGACAAGACAATGAGCAGTTCTTC
TRBJ1-5 . TRBV2 TRBD1 CASQRGRGQPQHF TGTGCCAGTCAAAGGGGGCGCGGGCAGCCCCAGCATTTT
TRBJ2-7 . TRBV7-3 . CASSHGQYWRYEQYF TGTGCCAGCAGCCATGGACAGTACTGGCGTTACGAGCAGTACTTC
TRBJ2-3 . TRBV19 TRBD2 CASSIGRVAGATSTDTQYF TGTGCCAGTAGTATCGGGAGGGTAGCGGGGGCTACTAGCACAGATACGCAGTATTTT
TRBJ2-5 . TRBV12-5 . CASAFGRGMEETQYF TGTGCTAGTGCCTTTGGTAGAGGGATGGAAGAGACCCAGTACTTC
TRBJ2-3 . TRBV5-1 TRBD1 CASSRGQGAADTQYF TGCGCCAGCAGTCGTGGACAGGGGGCGGCAGATACGCAGTATTTT
TRBJ2-5 . TRBV29-1 TRBD1 CSVASGTGTETQYF TGCAGCGTTGCATCCGGGACAGGGACAGAGACCCAGTACTTC